This T cell receptor beta chain was profiled in a study of blood T cell repertoires in COVID-19. On the study more broadly: The origin of the acute and convalescent COVID-19 samples was the United States, Italy and Spain. Sample material is recorded as cDNA or gDNA derived from T cells, B-cell-depleted T cells, or PBMCs.

Germline V gene data show CDR1 as SGHVS and CDR2 as FNYEAQ. Trimming took 4 bases from V and 0 from J, leaving 16 bases between them. The CDR3 runs 17 residues. As handled by the study authors: The authors estimated nucleated cell counts from reference gene primer amplification. Only in-frame clones appear in the TCRdb table, and some are missing; sequencing was by immunoSEQ multiplex PCR. V and J calls and clone size are those listed in that table; D and trimming were worked out from the DNA. This sample has more than 95,000 clones; just under 85% occur once, and the top ten carry 7.5%. Source material: peripheral blood. The receptor comes from a man between 65 and 85 years old with active or convalescent COVID-19. The chain carries TRBV7-6 and TRBJ2-1, with D maybe TRBD2 (6 bases). This CDR3 is CASSYGTFQSSYNEQFF. The CDR3 nucleotides read TGTGCCAGCAGCTACGGGACTTTCCAAAGCTCCTACAATGAGCAGTTCTTC.